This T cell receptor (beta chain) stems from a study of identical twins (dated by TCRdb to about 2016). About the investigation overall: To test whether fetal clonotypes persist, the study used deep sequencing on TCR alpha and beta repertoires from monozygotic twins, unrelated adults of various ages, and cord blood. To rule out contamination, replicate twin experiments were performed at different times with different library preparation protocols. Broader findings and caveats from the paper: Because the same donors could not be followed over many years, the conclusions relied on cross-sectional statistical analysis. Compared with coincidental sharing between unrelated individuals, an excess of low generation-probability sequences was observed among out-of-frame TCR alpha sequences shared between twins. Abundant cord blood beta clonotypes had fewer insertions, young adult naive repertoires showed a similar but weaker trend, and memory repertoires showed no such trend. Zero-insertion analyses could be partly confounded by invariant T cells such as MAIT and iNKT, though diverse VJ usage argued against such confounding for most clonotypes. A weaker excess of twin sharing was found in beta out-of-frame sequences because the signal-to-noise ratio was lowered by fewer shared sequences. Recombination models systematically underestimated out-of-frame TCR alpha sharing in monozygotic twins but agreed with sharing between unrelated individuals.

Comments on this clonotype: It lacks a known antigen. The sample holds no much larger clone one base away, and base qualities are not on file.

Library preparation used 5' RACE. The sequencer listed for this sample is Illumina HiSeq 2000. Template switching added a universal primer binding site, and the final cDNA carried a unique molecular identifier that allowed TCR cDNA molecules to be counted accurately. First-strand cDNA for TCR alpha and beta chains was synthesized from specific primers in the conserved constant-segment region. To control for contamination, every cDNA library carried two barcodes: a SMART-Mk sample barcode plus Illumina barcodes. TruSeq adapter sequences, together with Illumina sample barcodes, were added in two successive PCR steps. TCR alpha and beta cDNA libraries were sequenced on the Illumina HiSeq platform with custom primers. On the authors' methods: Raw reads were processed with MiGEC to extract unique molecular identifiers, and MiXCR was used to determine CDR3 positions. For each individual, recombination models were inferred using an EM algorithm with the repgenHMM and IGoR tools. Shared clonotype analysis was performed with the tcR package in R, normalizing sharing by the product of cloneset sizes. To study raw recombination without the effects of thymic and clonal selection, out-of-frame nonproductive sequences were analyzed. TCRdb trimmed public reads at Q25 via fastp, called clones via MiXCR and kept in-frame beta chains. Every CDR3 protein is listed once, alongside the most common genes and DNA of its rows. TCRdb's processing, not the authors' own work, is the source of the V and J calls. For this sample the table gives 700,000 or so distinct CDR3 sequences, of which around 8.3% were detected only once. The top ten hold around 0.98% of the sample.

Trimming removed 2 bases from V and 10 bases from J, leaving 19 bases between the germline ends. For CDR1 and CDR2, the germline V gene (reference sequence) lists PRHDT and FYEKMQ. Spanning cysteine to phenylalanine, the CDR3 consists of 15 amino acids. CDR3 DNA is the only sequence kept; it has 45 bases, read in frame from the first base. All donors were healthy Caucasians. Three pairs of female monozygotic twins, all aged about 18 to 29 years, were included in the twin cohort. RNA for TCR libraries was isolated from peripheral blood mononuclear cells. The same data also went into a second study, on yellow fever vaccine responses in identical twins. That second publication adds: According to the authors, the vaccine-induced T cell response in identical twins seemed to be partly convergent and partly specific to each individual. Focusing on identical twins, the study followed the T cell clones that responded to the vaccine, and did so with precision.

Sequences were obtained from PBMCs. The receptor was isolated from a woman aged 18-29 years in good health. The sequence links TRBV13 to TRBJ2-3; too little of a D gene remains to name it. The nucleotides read TGTGCCAGCAGCTTAAAAGGTGGCCTCGAAAAGCCGCAGTATTTT. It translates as CASSLKGGLEKPQYF. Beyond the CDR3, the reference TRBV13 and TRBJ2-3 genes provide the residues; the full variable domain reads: AAGVIQSPRHLIKEKRETATLKCYPIPRHDTVYWYQQGPGQDPQFLISFYEKMQSDKGSIPDRFSAQQFSDYHSELNMSSLELGDSALYFCASSLKGGLEKPQYFGPGTRLTVL.